Described below is a single T cell receptor (beta chain) sequence and its context. The antigen remains undetermined. This record belongs to a study of T cells in localized non-small cell lung cancer. Sequencing was performed with immunoSEQ multiplex PCR; in TCRdb, only in-frame clones are kept and a portion is missing. This table has over 45,000 clones, roughly 89% appearing once. Trimming stripped 4 bases from V and 2 bases from J, with 14 bases between. The CDR3 has 16 residues. The germline V gene has CDR1 LGHNA and CDR2 YSLEER. Study-wide findings and caveats: When the top 100 tumor clones were examined, a median approximately 57 of them also appeared in the adjacent lung, which was paired and uninvolved. Longer overall survival was associated with a higher density of T cells in the blood. Sequencing, confined to only one tumor region, leaves heterogeneity possible. Measurement of T cell clonality placed uninvolved adjacent lung highest, above the level in tumor.

This sample comprised peripheral blood, obtained before any cancer treatment. V gene TRBV4-3 combines with J gene TRBJ1-4; D may be TRBD1 (6 bases). The TCR sequence derives from a man aged 35 to 70 with stage I squamous cell lung carcinoma. Here the CDR3 reads CASSLSSGGTNEKLFF. The CDR3 region has the DNA TGCGCCAGCAGCCTCTCTTCTGGGGGCACTAATGAAAAACTGTTTTTT.